This entry is about one T cell receptor beta chain. This clonotype appeared a few times. Its antigen has not been determined. Base-call qualities are not available, and no considerably larger clone is one nucleotide away. This sample is drawn from a study of CD8 T cells in ankylosing spondylitis (dated by TCRdb to the late 2010s). For context, the study as a whole: To find TCR variants linked to disease, the study profiled T cell receptor beta repertoires in ankylosing spondylitis patients and healthy donors. Peripheral blood was sampled, and synovial fluid was additionally collected from ankylosing spondylitis patients. In total, the full study cohort was made up of over a hundred healthy donors and more than 20 ankylosing spondylitis patients. Paper-wide results and their limitations: Blood from ankylosing spondylitis patients appeared to be characterized by a TCR beta motif composed of under 10 highly homologous amino acid variants. The disease-linked clones had a CD8+ phenotype and were found at relatively low frequencies in peripheral blood. The disease-linked clones were reported as significantly enriched in matched synovial fluid samples from ankylosing spondylitis patients. Some motif variants had previously been reported in the synovial fluid and blood of reactive arthritis patients, which suggests shared mechanisms of disease initiation.

V ends up 6 bases short and J 5 bases short, with an unmatched junction base count of 9. The germline V gene encodes CDR1 DFQATT and CDR2 SNEGSKA (reference sequence). From the cysteine through the phenylalanine, the CDR3 covers 15 amino acids. Just the 45-base CDR3 DNA is kept, in frame starting at base 1. Sequencing was performed on an Illumina HiSeq 2500. Quantitative 5'-RACE with molecular barcodes was the method used to prepare the TCR beta libraries. Regarding the original processing steps: To identify disease-linked TCR variants, a new computational method was used, one built on a probabilistic model of VDJ rearrangement. TCRdb reran the public reads through fastp at Q25 and MiXCR, keeping productive beta chains. A single entry per CDR3 protein holds the most common genes and DNA from its merged rows. The authors' filters were not applied to this entry. For this sample the table gives a few hundred thousand distinct CDR3 sequences, of which less than 25% were detected only once. Approximately 3.7% of the sample is in the top ten clones.

The rearrangement joined TRBV20-1 to TRBJ2-3, with 12 bases aligning to TRBD2. Sequenced material: blood, either unsorted or a sorted T cell fraction (not recorded which). This clonotype was obtained from a female donor with ankylosing spondylitis or in good health (not recorded which). DNA sequence: TGCAGTGCGGTTAGACTAGCGGGAGATGGAGATACGCAGTATTTT. This codes for CSAVRLAGDGDTQYF.